This TCR beta chain was documented in a study of siplizumab effects on memory and regulatory T cells. Findings and caveats of the study: Greater diversity than memory cells seemed evident in naive T cells, which also appeared to be major alloresponse contributors. The study found that siplizumab significantly reduced alloreactive sequences traceable to unstimulated CD4+ memory cells.

The CDR3 runs to 17 residues. The V gene end was trimmed by 4 bases and the J gene end by 5 bases; junction bases not matched to a gene: 12. Germline CDR1 SGHNT, CDR2 YYREEE (reference sequence). This clone appeared a few times. As yet, its antigen is unknown. Clones were read by immunoSEQ multiplex PCR, and TCRdb kept only the in-frame ones, dropping some. The repertoire has around 82,000 clones, 93% of them found once; the top ten carry 5%. This TCR was recovered from a human donor in good health. Sequencing input: CD8+ T cells sorted from blood. The gene calls are TRBV5-4 and TRBJ2-2; 9 bases are shared with TRBD1. The DNA for the CDR3 is TGTGCCAGCAGCCCCGGGAGTGAACAGGGGGCAACCGGGGAGCTGTTTTTT. Protein sequence: CASSPGSEQGATGELFF.